This TCR beta chain was sequenced during a study of monozygotic twins with inflammatory bowel disease. CDR1 and CDR2 (germline): SGHTA, FQGNSA. The length of the CDR3 is 14 residues. TCRdb derives one entry per CDR3 protein from the 5' RACE reads, leaving out DNA. This sample's clone table lists over 130,000 distinct CDR3 sequences. Regarding the study as a whole: IBD patients shared fewer clonotypes with other individuals than healthy twins, especially patients with disease activity signs. For repertoire similarity, concordant twins did not differ from discordant twins, possibly because power was limited.

About this clonotype: The antigen is unknown.

Sequencing was done on a sample of blood. The chain links TRBV7-2 to TRBJ2-7. The TCR originated in a human donor with ulcerative colitis or Crohn's disease, or a healthy co-twin of an affected twin (not recorded which). CDR3: CASSPQGSSYEQYF.